The source of this TCR beta chain is a study of technical replicates of blood from a few donors. CDR1 SGHTA and CDR2 FQGNSA come from the germline V gene. The CDR3 is 17 amino acids. V dropped 0 bases and J dropped 0 bases, with 12 bases sitting between them. Clones were sequenced by immunoSEQ multiplex PCR, and TCRdb holds only the in-frame ones, with some missing. The data contain roughly 80,000 clones, about 88% of them singletons. Input material: T cells isolated from PBMCs. This sequence originates from a human donor in good health. This chain links TRBV7-2 with TRBJ1-3, with TRBD1 as a possible D gene (6 bases). Written as DNA, the CDR3 is TGTGCCAGCAGCTTAGCCGGACAGTGGAGCTCTGGAAACACCATATATTTT. The encoded protein is CASSLAGQWSSGNTIYF.